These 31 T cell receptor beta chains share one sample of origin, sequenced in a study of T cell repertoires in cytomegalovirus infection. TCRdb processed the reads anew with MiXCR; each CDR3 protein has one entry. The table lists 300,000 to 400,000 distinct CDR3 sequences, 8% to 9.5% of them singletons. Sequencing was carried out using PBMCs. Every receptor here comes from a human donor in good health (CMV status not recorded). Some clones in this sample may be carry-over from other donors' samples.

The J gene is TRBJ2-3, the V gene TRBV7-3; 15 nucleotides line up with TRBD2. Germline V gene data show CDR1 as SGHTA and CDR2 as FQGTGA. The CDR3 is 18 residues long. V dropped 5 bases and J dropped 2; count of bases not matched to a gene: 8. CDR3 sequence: CASSPSGLAGGTTDTQYF. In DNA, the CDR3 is TGTGCCAGCAGCCCTTCCGGACTAGCGGGAGGGACCACAGATACGCAGTATTTT.

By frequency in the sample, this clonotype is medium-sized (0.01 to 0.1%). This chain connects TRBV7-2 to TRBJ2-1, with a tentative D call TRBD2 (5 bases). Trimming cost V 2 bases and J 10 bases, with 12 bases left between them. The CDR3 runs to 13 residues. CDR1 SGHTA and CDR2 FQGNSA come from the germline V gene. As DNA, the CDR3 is TGTGCCAGCAGCTTAATGAGCGGATGGGAGCAGTTCTTC. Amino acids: CASSLMSGWEQFF.

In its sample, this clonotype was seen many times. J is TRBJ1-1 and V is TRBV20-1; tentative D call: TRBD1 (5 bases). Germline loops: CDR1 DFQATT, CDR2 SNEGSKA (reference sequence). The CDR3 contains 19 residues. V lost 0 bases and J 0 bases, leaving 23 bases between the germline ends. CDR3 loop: CSARDLTPFGGRMNTEAFF. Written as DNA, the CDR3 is TGCAGTGCTAGAGATCTCACCCCCTTCGGGGGTAGGATGAACACTGAAGCTTTCTTT.

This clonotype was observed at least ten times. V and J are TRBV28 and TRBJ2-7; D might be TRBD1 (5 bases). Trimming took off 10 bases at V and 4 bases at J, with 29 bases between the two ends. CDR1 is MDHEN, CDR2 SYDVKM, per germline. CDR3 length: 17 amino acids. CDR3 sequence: CATNLLAKRQGIYEQYF. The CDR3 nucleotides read TGTGCCACTAACCTTTTGGCTAAACGCCAGGGTATTTACGAGCAGTACTTC.

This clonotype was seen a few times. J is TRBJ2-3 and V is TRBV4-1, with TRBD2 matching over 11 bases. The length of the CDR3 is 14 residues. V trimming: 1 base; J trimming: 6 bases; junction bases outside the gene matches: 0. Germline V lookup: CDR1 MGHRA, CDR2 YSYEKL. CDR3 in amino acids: CASSQGLAGDTQYF. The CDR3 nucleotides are TGCGCCAGCAGCCAAGGACTAGCGGGGGATACGCAGTATTTT.

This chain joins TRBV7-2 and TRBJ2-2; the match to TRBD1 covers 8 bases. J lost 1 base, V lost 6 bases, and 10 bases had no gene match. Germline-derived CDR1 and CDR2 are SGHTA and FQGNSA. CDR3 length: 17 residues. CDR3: CASSLLAGTGNTGELFF. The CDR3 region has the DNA TGTGCCAGCAGTTTACTAGCCGGGACAGGGAACACCGGGGAGCTGTTTTTT.

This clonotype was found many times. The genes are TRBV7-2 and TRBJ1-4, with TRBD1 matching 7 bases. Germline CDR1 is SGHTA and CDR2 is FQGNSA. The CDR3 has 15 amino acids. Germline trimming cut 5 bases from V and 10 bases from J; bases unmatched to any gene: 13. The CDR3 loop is CASSTGGGGGRKLFF. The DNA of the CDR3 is TGTGCCAGCAGCACGGGGGGGGGAGGGGGCAGAAAACTGTTTTTT.

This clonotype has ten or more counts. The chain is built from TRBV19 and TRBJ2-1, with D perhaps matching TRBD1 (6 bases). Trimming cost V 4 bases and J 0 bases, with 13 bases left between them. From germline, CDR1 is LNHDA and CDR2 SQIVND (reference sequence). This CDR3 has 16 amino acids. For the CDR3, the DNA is TGTGCCAGTAGTACGGCGACAGGAAGCTCCTACAATGAGCAGTTCTTC. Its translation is CASSTATGSSYNEQFF. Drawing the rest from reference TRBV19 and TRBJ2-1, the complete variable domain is DGGITQSPKYLFRKEGQNVTLSCEQNLNHDAMYWYRQDPGQGLRLIYYSQIVNDFQKGDIAEGYSVSREKKESFPLTVTSAQKNPTAFYLCASSTATGSSYNEQFFGPGTRLTVL.

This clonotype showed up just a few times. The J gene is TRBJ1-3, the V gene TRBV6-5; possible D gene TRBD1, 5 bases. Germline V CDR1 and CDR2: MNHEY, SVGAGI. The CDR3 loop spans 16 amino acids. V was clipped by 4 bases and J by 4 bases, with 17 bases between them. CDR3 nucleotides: TGTGCCAGCAGTTCCTACCCGACAGTAGGAGGAAACACCATATATTTT. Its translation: CASSSYPTVGGNTIYF.

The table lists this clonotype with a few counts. The chain's CDR3 is CASSSTGGRNEQFF. For the CDR3, the DNA is TGTGCCAGCAGCTCCACAGGGGGACGGAATGAGCAGTTCTTC. The J gene is TRBJ2-1, the V gene TRBV7-3; 8 bases agree with TRBD1. Germline values: CDR1 SGHTA, CDR2 FQGTGA. This CDR3 region has 14 residues. The V segment lost 4 bases and the J segment 7 bases; nucleotides outside the gene matches: 6.

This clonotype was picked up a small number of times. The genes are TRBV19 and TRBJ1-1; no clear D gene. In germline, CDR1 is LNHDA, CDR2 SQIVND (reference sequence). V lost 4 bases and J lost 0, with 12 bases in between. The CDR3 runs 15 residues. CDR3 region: CASSRFETLNTEAFF. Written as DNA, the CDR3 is TGTGCCAGTAGTAGGTTCGAGACCCTGAACACTGAAGCTTTCTTT.

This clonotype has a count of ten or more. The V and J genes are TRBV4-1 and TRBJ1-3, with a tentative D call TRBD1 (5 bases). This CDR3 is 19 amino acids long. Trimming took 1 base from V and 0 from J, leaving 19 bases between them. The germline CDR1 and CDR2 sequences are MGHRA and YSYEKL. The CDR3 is CASSQADTTGAVSGNTIYF. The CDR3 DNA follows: TGCGCCAGCAGCCAAGCGGACACCACAGGAGCCGTCTCTGGAAACACCATATATTTT.

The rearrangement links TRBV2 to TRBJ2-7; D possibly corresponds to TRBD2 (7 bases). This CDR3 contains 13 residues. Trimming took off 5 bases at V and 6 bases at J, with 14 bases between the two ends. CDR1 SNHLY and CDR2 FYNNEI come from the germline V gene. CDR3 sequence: CASSWGGGLEQYF. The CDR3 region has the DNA TGTGCCAGCAGTTGGGGGGGGGGGCTCGAGCAGTACTTC.

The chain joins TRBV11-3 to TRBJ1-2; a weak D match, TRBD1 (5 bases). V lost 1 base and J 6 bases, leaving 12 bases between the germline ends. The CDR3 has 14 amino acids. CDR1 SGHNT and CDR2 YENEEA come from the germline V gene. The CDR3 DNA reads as TGTGCCAGCAGCTTAGGCCCAGGGAATCATGGCTACACCTTC. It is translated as CASSLGPGNHGYTF.

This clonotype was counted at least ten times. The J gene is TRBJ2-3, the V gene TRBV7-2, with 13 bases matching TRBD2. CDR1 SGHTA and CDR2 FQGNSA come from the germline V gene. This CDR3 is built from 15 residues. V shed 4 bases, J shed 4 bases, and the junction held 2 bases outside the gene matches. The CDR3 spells CASSWTSGSSDTQYF. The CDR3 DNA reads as TGTGCCAGCAGCTGGACTAGCGGGAGTTCAGATACGCAGTATTTT.

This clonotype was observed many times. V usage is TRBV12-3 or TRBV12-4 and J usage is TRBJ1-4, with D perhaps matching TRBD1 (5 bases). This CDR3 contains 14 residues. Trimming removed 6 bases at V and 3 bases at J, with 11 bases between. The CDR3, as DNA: TGTGCCAGCAGCCAAGGACAACCTAATGAAAAACTGTTTTTT. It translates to CASSQGQPNEKLFF.

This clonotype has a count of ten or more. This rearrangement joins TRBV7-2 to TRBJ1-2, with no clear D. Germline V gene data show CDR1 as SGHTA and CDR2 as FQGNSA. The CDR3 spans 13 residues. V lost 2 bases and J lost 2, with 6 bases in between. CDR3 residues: CASSLIGNYGYTF. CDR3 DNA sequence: TGTGCCAGCAGCTTAATAGGGAACTATGGCTACACCTTC. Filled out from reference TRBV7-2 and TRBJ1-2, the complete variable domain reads GAGVSQSPSNKVTEKGKDVELRCDPISGHTALYWYRQSLGQGLEFLIYFQGNSAPDKSGLPSDRFSAERTGGSVSTLTIQRTQQEDSAVYLCASSLIGNYGYTFGSGTRLTVV.

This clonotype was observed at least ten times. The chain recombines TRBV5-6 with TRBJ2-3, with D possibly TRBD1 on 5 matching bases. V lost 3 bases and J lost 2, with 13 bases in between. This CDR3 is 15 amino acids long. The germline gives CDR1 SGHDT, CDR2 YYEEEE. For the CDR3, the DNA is TGTGCCAGCAGCTCCTTTGGACAAAACACAGATACGCAGTATTTT. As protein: CASSSFGQNTDTQYF.

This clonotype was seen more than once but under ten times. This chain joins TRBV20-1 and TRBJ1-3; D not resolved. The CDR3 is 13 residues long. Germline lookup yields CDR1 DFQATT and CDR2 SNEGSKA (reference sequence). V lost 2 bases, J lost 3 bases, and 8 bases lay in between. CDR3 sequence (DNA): TGCAGTGCTAGAATCCGGGTTGGAAACACCATATATTTT. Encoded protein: CSARIRVGNTIYF.

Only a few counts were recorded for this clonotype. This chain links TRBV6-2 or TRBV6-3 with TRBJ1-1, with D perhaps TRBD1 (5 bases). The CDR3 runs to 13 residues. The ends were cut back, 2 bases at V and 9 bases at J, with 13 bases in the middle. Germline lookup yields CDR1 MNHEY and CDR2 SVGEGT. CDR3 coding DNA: TGTGCCAGCAGTTACGGCAGGGAGGGGAAAGCTTTCTTT. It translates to CASSYGREGKAFF.

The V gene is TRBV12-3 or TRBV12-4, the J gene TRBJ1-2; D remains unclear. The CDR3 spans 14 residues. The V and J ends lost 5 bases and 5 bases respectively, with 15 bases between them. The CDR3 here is CASSLLGLQYGYTF. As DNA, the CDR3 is TGTGCCAGCAGTCTCCTCGGGCTGCAATATGGCTACACCTTC.

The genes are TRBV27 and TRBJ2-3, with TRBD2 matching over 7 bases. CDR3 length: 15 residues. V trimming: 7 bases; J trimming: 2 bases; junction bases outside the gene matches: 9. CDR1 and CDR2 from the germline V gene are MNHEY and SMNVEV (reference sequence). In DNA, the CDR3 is TGTGCCAGCAAGGGAGGGGCCTTCACCACAGATACGCAGTATTTT. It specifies CASKGGAFTTDTQYF.

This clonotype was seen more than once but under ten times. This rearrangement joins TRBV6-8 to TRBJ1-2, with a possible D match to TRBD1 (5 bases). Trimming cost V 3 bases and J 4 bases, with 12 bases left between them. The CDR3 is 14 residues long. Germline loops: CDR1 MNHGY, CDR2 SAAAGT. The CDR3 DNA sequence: TGTGCCAGCAGTTATAGGGACCATCGCTATGGCTACACCTTC. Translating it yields CASSYRDHRYGYTF.

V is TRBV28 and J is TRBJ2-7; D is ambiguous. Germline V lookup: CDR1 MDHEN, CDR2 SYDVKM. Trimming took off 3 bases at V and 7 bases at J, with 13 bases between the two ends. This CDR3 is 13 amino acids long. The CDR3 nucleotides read TGTGCCAGCAGTTTTGGAACACGGGTAGAGCAGTACTTC. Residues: CASSFGTRVEQYF.

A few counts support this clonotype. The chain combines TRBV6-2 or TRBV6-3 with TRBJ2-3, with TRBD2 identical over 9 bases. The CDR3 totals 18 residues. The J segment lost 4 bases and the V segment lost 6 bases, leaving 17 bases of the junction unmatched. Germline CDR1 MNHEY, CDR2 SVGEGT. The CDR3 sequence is CASSSPMGRGGRPDTQYF. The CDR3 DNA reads TGTGCCAGCAGCTCCCCCATGGGGCGGGGGGGCCGTCCAGATACGCAGTATTTT.

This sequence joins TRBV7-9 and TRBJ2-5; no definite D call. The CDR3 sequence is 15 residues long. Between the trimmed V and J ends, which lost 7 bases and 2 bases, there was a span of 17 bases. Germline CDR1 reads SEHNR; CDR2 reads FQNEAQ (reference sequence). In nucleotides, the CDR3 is TGTGCCAGCACCCGGGCCCGAGGTGGGCAAGAGACCCAGTACTTC. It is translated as CASTRARGGQETQYF.

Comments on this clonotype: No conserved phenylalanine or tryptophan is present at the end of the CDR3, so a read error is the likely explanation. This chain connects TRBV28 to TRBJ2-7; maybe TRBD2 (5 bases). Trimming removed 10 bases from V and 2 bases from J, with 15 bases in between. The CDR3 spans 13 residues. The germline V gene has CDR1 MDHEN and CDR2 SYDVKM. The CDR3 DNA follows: TGTGCCACCCTCTTAGGGAGAACCTACGAGCAGTACTGC. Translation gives CATLLGRTYEQYC.

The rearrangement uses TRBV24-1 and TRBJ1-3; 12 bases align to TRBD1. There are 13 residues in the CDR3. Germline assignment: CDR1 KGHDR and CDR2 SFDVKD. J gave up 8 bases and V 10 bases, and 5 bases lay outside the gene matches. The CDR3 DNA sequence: TGTGCCACTGGGACAGGGGGCGACGACACCATATATTTT. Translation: CATGTGGDDTIYF.

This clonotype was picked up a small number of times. The CDR3 here is CASSQARGPEDEQYF. The DNA for the CDR3 is TGCGCCAGCAGCCAAGCACGGGGGCCAGAGGACGAGCAGTACTTC. The genes are TRBV4-3 and TRBJ2-7, with D perhaps matching TRBD1 or TRBD2 (6 bases each). Trimming took off 1 base at V and 5 bases at J, with 15 bases between the two ends. This CDR3 is built from 15 residues. Per the germline V gene, CDR1 is LGHNA and CDR2 is YSLEER.

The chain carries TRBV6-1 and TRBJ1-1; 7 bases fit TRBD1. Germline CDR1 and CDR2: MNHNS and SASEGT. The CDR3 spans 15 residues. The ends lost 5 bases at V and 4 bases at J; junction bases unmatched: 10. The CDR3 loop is CASSPQGGRGTEAFF. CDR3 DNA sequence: TGTGCCAGCAGTCCCCAGGGGGGTAGGGGCACTGAAGCTTTCTTT.

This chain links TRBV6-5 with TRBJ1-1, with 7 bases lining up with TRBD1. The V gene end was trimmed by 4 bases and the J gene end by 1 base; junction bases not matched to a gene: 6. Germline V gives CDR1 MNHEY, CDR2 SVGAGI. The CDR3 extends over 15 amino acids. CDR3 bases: TGTGCCAGCAGTTCACAGGGGCCGCCGAACACTGAAGCTTTCTTT. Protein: CASSSQGPPNTEAFF.